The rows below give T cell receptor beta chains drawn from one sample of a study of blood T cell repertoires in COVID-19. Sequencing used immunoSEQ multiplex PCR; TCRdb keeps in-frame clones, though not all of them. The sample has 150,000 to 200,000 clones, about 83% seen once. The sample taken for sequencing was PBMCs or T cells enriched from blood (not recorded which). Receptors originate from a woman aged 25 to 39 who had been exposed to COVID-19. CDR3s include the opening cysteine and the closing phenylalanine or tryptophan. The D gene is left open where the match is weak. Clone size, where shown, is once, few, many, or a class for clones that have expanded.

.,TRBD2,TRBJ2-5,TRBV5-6,CASSRTRDLTQYF,TGTGCCAGCAGCCGGACTAGGGACTTAACCCAGTACTTC
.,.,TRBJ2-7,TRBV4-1,CASSRTVGYEQYF,TGCGCCAGCAGCCGGACAGTCGGCTACGAGCAGTACTTC
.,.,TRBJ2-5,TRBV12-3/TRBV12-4,CASSSGETQYF,TGTGCCAGCAGTTCGGGGGAGACCCAGTACTTC
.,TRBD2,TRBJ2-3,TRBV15,CATSRDRSGGWTQYF,TGTGCCACCAGCAGAGACCGGAGCGGGGGGTGGACGCAGTATTTT
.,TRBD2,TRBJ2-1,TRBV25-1,CASSVAGGNYNEQFF,TGTGCCAGCAGTGTGGCGGGGGGGAATTACAATGAGCAGTTCTTC
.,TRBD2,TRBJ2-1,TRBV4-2,CASSQGGTGTSVFDEQFF,TGTGCCAGCAGCCAAGGGGGTACGGGGACTAGCGTTTTTGATGAGCAGTTCTTC
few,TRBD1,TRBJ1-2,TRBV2,CASGPGQGGMGYTF,TGTGCCAGCGGTCCGGGACAGGGAGGGATGGGCTACACCTTC
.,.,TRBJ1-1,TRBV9,CASSAPGGSTEAFF,TGTGCCAGCAGCGCTCCCGGGGGTAGCACTGAAGCTTTCTTT
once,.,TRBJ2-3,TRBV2,CASSLGIAWDTQYF,TGTGCCAGCAGCCTCGGTATAGCCTGGGATACGCAGTATTTT
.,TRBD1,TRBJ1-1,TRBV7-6,CASSLTQGATEAFF,TGTGCCAGCAGCCTCACACAGGGGGCAACTGAAGCTTTCTTT
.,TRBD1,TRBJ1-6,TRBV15,CATSRGGQGSPLHF,TGTGCCACCAGCAGGGGAGGACAGGGTTCACCCCTCCACTTT
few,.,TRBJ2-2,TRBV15,CATSRWGEGELFF,TGTGCCACCAGCAGATGGGGGGAAGGGGAGCTGTTTTTT
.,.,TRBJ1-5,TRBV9,CASSGGLNQPQHF,TGTGCCAGCAGCGGGGGCCTCAATCAGCCCCAGCATTTT
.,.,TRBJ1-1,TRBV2,CASSEAIRQLEAFF,TGTGCCAGCAGTGAAGCGATAAGACAGCTCGAAGCTTTCTTT
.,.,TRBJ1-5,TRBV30,CAWSEQVDQPQHF,TGTGCCTGGAGTGAACAGGTGGATCAGCCCCAGCATTTT
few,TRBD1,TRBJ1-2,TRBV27,CASREGALGYTF,TGTGCCAGCCGAGAGGGGGCGCTTGGCTACACCTTC
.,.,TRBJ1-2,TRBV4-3,CASSQGTDFYGYTF,TGCGCCAGCAGCCAAGGGACTGACTTCTATGGCTACACCTTC
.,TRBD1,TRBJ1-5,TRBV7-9,CASSLTGEQPQHF,TGTGCCAGCAGCCTAACAGGGGAACAGCCCCAGCATTTT
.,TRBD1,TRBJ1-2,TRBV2,CASSGRTGGYGYTF,TGTGCCAGCAGCGGAAGGACAGGGGGCTATGGCTACACCTTC
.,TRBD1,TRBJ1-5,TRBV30,CAWSGDDRANQPQHF,TGTGCCTGGAGTGGAGATGACAGGGCCAATCAGCCCCAGCATTTT
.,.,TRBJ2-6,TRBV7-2,CASSALRGGNVLTF,TGTGCCAGCAGCGCTTTGAGGGGGGGAAACGTCCTGACTTTC
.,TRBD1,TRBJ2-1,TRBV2,CASRQTAGTGDNEQFF,TGTGCCAGCAGGCAAACGGCCGGGACAGGGGACAATGAGCAGTTCTTC
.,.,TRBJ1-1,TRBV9,CASSVRAGVTEAFF,TGTGCCAGCAGCGTACGGGCGGGGGTCACTGAAGCTTTCTTT
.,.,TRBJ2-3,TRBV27,CASNSGGTQYF,TGTGCCAGCAACTCCGGGGGTACGCAGTATTTT
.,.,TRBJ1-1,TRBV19,CASSIRGRGPEAFF,TGTGCCAGTAGTATTCGGGGGAGGGGCCCTGAAGCTTTCTTT
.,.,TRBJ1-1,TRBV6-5,CASTGGRTEAFF,TGTGCCAGCACCGGGGGGCGCACTGAAGCTTTCTTT
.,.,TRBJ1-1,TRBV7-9,CASSLALQRKAFF,TGTGCCAGCAGCTTAGCTTTGCAGAGGAAAGCTTTCTTT
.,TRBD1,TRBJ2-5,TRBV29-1,CSVELSGTGEIWETQYF,TGCAGCGTTGAGCTGTCAGGGACAGGGGAAATCTGGGAGACCCAGTACTTC
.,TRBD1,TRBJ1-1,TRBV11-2,CASSGYRGGFEAFF,TGTGCCAGCAGCGGATACAGGGGGGGCTTTGAAGCTTTCTTT
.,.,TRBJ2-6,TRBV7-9,CASSRAVAGANVLTF,TGTGCCAGCAGTCGAGCCGTAGCTGGGGCCAACGTCCTGACTTTC
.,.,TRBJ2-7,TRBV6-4,CASPTEMDYEQYF,TGTGCCAGTCCTACAGAGATGGACTACGAGCAGTACTTC
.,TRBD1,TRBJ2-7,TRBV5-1,CASSLGARDRGTSYEQYF,TGCGCCAGCAGCTTGGGGGCCCGGGACAGGGGGACATCTTACGAGCAGTACTTC
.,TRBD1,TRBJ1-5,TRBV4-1,CASSRDRDYQPQHF,TGCGCCAGCAGCCGGGACAGAGATTATCAGCCCCAGCATTTT
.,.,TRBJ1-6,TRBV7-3,CASSLEGGNSPLHF,TGTGCCAGCAGCTTAGAGGGAGGTAATTCACCCCTCCACTTT
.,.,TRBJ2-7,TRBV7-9,CASSFSQGTYEQYF,TGTGCCAGCAGCTTCTCCCAGGGCACCTACGAGCAGTACTTC
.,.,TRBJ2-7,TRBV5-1,CASRTGDYEQYF,TGCGCCAGCAGAACCGGAGACTACGAGCAGTACTTC
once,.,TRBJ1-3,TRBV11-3,CASSLWTVSGNTIYF,TGTGCCAGCAGCTTGTGGACTGTCTCTGGAAACACCATATATTTT
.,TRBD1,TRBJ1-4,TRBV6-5,CASRMGQDNEKLFF,TGTGCCAGCAGAATGGGACAGGACAATGAAAAACTGTTTTTT
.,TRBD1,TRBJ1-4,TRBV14,CASRQGANEKLFF,TGTGCCAGTAGACAGGGTGCTAATGAAAAACTGTTTTTT